This TCR beta chain was identified during a study of diagnostic markers for celiac disease (dated by TCRdb to between 2020 and 2021). The instrument given in TCRdb is Illumina MiSeq. TCRdb reprocessed the raw reads; every CDR3 protein sequence is a single record, and DNA is not supplied. The table of this sample itemizes 5,000 to 6,000 distinct CDR3 sequences. The top ten hold approximately 5.6% of the sample. The germline V gene sets CDR1 to SGHRS and CDR2 to YFSETQ. The CDR3 contains 14 residues, cysteine and phenylalanine counted. No DNA is listed. Note on this clonotype: Its antigen remains unidentified.

The rearranged segments are TRBV5-1 and TRBJ2-7; the TRBD1 assignment by TCRdb is unverifiable without DNA. The sequenced sample was either unsorted cells or a sorted T cell fraction (not recorded which). The receptor was derived from a human donor. This table probably holds off-target reads from a library built for another chain. For the CDR3, the sequence is CASSRGSGGYEQYF.